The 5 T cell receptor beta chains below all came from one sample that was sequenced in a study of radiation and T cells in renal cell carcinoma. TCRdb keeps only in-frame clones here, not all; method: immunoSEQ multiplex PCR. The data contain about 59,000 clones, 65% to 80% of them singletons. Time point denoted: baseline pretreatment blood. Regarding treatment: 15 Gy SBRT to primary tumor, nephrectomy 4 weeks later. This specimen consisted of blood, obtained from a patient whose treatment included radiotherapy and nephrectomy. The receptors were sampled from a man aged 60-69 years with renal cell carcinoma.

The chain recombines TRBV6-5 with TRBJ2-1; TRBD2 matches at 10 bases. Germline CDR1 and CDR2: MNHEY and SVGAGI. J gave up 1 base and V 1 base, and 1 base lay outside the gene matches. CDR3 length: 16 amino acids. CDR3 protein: CASSYLAGGSYNEQFF. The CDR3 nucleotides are TGTGCCAGCAGTTACTTAGCGGGGGGTTCCTACAATGAGCAGTTCTTC.

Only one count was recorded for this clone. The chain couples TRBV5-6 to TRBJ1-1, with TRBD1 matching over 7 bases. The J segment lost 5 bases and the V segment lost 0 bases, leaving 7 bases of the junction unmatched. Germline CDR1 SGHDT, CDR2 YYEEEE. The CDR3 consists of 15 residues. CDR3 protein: CASSLGEGAMTEAFF. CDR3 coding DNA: TGTGCCAGCAGCTTGGGAGAGGGGGCGATGACTGAAGCTTTCTTT.

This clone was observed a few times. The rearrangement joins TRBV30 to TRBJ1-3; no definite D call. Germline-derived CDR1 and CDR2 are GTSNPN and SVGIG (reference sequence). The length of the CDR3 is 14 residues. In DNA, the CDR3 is TGTGCTTGGGCGGGATCTACCTCTGGAAACACCATATATTTT. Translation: CAWAGSTSGNTIYF.

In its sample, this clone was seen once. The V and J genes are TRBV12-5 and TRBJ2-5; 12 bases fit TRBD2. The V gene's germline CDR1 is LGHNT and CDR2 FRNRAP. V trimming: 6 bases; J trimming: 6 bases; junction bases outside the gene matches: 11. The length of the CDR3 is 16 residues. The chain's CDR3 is CASGPRTSGIVKTQYF. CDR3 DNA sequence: TGTGCTAGTGGCCCACGGACTAGCGGGATCGTAAAGACCCAGTACTTC. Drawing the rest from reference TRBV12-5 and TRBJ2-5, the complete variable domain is DARVTQTPRHKVTEMGQEVTMRCQPILGHNTVFWYRQTMMQGLELLAYFRNRAPLDDSGMPKDRFSAEMPDATLATLKIQPSEPRDSAVYFCASGPRTSGIVKTQYFGPGTRLLVL.

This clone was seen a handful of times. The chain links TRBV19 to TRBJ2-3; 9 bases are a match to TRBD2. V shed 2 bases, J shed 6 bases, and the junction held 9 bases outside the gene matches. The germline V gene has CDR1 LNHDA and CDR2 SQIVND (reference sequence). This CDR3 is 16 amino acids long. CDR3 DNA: TGTGCCAGTAGTATAAGAGGCGGGGGGGCGAAGGATACGCAGTATTTT. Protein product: CASSIRGGGAKDTQYF.